This section outlines one T cell receptor beta chain sequence together with its context. RNA transcripts yielded amplified TCR beta CDR3 regions. First-round RT-PCR with HTBI primers amplified the TCR CDR3 region. From the multiplex PCR reads, TCRdb called clonotypes with MiXCR, one entry per CDR3 protein. The table has hundreds of thousands of distinct CDR3 sequences, about 38% seen once; the top ten hold more than 7%. The record originates from a study of T cells in Graves' hyperthyroidism and ophthalmopathy. CDR1 is SGDLS, CDR2 YYNGEE, per germline. The CDR3 extends over 15 amino acids. The ends lost 2 bases at V and 5 bases at J; junction bases unmatched: 8.

The V gene is TRBV9, the J gene TRBJ2-5; 8 bases are shared with TRBD1. Source material: blood. This receptor was obtained from a man aged 18 to 35 with Graves' hyperthyroidism. The chain's CDR3 is CASSVGTGDGETQYF. CDR3 in DNA: TGTGCCAGCAGCGTCGGGACAGGCGATGGGGAGACCCAGTACTTC.